One and the same sample provided the 12 T cell receptor beta chains below, sequenced in a study of PD-1 blockade in classical Hodgkin lymphoma. Only in-frame clones appear in the TCRdb table, and some are missing; sequencing was by immunoSEQ multiplex PCR. The sample lists about 97,000 clones; 80% to 85% were seen once. Every patient relapsed after autologous stem cell transplantation, and brentuximab vedotin exposure varied. The starting material was peripheral blood mononuclear cells (PBMCs), obtained at baseline. These receptors came from a human donor with classical Hodgkin lymphoma.

The rearrangement uses TRBV5-4 and TRBJ2-4, with D perhaps matching TRBD1 (6 bases). Trimming stripped 0 bases from V and 0 bases from J, with 13 bases between. Germline V gene data show CDR1 as SGHNT and CDR2 as YYREEE (reference sequence). The CDR3 extends over 17 amino acids. The chain's CDR3 is CASSLVAGALAKNIQYF. CDR3 nucleotide sequence: TGTGCCAGCAGCTTGGTTGCAGGGGCACTAGCCAAAAACATTCAGTACTTC.

The rearrangement joins TRBV5-6 to TRBJ2-7; 13 bases fit TRBD2. V dropped 3 bases and J dropped 5; count of bases not matched to a gene: 8. The CDR3 loop spans 16 amino acids. The V gene's germline CDR1 is SGHDT and CDR2 YYEEEE. CDR3 residues: CASSSDPGLAGDEQYF. CDR3 in DNA: TGTGCCAGCAGCTCCGATCCCGGACTAGCGGGAGACGAGCAGTACTTC.

The V and J genes are TRBV6-5 and TRBJ1-1; D not certain. Germline CDR1 and CDR2: MNHEY and SVGAGI. This CDR3 is built from 12 residues. The germline V and J ends were trimmed by 8 bases and 4 bases, with 11 bases remaining between them. The CDR3 reads CASLGFSTEAFF. CDR3 DNA sequence: TGTGCCAGCCTTGGTTTTTCCACTGAAGCTTTCTTT.

V and J are TRBV5-6 and TRBJ2-1; no clear D. With 1 base removed from V and 4 bases from J, the gap between germline ends came to 6 bases. CDR3 length: 13 residues. Germline-derived CDR1 and CDR2 are SGHDT and YYEEEE. CDR3 in amino acids: CASSLTDYNEQFF. As DNA, the CDR3 is TGTGCCAGCAGCTTGACAGATTACAATGAGCAGTTCTTC.

Regarding this clone: The same CDR3 can be traced to other DNA sequences in this sample. The genes are TRBV18 and TRBJ1-2; D is undetermined. The CDR3 spans 15 residues. Trimming pared 3 bases from V and 8 bases from J, leaving 19 bases between. Germline CDR1 reads KGHSH; CDR2 reads LQKENI. As DNA, the CDR3 is TGTGCCAGCTCACCTACCGATTCGGGGATATCCGGCTACACCTTC. It encodes CASSPTDSGISGYTF.

The genes are TRBV9 and TRBJ2-1; 11 positions match TRBD2. The CDR3 covers 15 residues. V trimming: 4 bases; J trimming: 4 bases; junction bases outside the gene matches: 4. Germline V gene sequence: CDR1 SGDLS, CDR2 YYNGEE. For the CDR3, the DNA is TGTGCCAGCAGCAACACTAGCGGGAGTTACAATGAGCAGTTCTTC. Its protein product is CASSNTSGSYNEQFF.

The chain couples TRBV28 to TRBJ2-2, with D unresolved. The CDR3 length is 15 residues. The germline V and J ends were trimmed by 3 bases and 1 base, with 9 bases remaining between them. CDR1 is MDHEN, CDR2 SYDVKM, per germline. This CDR3 reads CASSFVGLNTGELFF. The CDR3 DNA is TGTGCCAGCAGTTTTGTTGGCTTGAACACCGGGGAGCTGTTTTTT.

The CDR3 coding sequence is TGTGCCATCAGTGATCAGAAGCGGGAGAACTCCTACGAGCAGTACTTC. Translated, it gives CAISDQKRENSYEQYF. This chain joins TRBV10-3 and TRBJ2-7, with 8 bases fitting TRBD2. Germline V lookup: CDR1 ENHRY, CDR2 SYGVKD. With 3 bases clipped from V and 0 bases from J, the junction kept 7 bases outside the gene matches. The CDR3 has 16 residues.

The gene calls are TRBV4-2 and TRBJ1-1; no firm D call. Trimming removed 5 bases from V and 3 bases from J, with 10 bases in between. This CDR3 comprises 13 residues. In germline, CDR1 is LGHNA, CDR2 YNFKEQ. The CDR3 loop reads CASSIQRDTEAFF. As DNA, the CDR3 is TGTGCCAGCAGCATCCAAAGGGACACTGAAGCTTTCTTT.

The V and J genes are TRBV7-7 and TRBJ2-1; D is unclear. V dropped 1 base and J dropped 0 bases, with 7 bases sitting between them. Germline V gene lookup returns CDR1 SSHAT and CDR2 FNYEAQ (reference sequence). The CDR3 has 15 residues. CDR3 DNA: TGTGCCAGCAGCTTAGAAGAGAGCTCCTACAATGAGCAGTTCTTC. Protein sequence: CASSLEESSYNEQFF. Full variable domain (outside the CDR3, taken from reference TRBV7-7 and TRBJ2-1): GAGVSQSPRYKVTKRGQDVTLRCDPISSHATLYWYQQALGQGPEFLTYFNYEAQPDKSGLPSDRFSAERPEGSISTLTIQRTEQRDSAMYRCASSLEESSYNEQFFGPGTRLTVL.

V is TRBV9 and J is TRBJ2-2; 9 positions match TRBD2. V shed 7 bases, J shed 1 base, and the junction held 5 bases outside the gene matches. The CDR3 extends over 15 amino acids. Germline CDR1 SGDLS, CDR2 YYNGEE. The CDR3 sequence: CASSWREGNTGELFF. The CDR3 DNA sequence: TGTGCCAGCTCTTGGCGGGAGGGGAACACCGGGGAGCTGTTTTTT.

The gene calls are TRBV28 and TRBJ2-3; TRBD2 agrees at 8 bases. This CDR3 comprises 17 residues. The V gene's germline CDR1 is MDHEN and CDR2 SYDVKM. The ends lost 3 bases at V and 0 bases at J; junction bases unmatched: 8. CDR3 amino acids: CASSLWAGGPSTDTQYF. CDR3 DNA: TGTGCCAGCAGTTTGTGGGCGGGGGGCCCTAGCACAGATACGCAGTATTTT.